This T cell receptor (beta chain) was observed in a study of cytomegalovirus exposure and HLA in healthy donors. On this clone: Antigen: not known.

Both 60 Vbeta primers and 13 Jbeta primers went into the PCR. Data came from immunoSEQ multiplex PCR; TCRdb stores just in-frame clones and leaves some out. The sample holds some 150,000 clones; approximately 78% are singletons and the top ten take under 3%. Study-wide points: Most of the TCR beta V segments (in an earlier analysis) were productive either about 90% or about 30% of the time.

The V and J ends lost 5 bases and 1 base respectively, with 11 bases between them. CDR1 MNHEY and CDR2 SVGAGI come from the germline V gene. This CDR3 contains 14 residues. This sequence joins TRBV6-5 and TRBJ2-5, with a weak D call TRBD1 (6 bases). The receptor was isolated from a human donor in good health. Sequenced sample: PBMCs. The CDR3 DNA reads TGTGCCAGCAGTACCGGGACACTCCAAGAGACCCAGTACTTC. Residues: CASSTGTLQETQYF.